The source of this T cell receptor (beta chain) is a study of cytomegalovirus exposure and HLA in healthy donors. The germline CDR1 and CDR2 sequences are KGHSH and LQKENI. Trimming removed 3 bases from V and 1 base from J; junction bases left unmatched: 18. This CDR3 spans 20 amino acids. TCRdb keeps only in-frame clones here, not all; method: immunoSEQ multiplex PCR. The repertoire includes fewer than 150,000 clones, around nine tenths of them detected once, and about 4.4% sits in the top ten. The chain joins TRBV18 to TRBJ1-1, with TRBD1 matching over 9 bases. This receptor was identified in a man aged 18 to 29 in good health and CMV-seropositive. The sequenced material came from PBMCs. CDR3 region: CASSPYLRTRDRAQNTEAFF. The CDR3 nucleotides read TGTGCCAGCTCACCTTACTTGCGGACCCGGGACAGGGCTCAGAACACTGAAGCTTTCTTT.